Sequencing of this TCR beta chain was carried out in a study of cytomegalovirus exposure and HLA in healthy donors. This PCR relied on a set of 60 Vbeta primers and 13 Jbeta primers. Generated by immunoSEQ multiplex PCR, the TCRdb table keeps only in-frame clones and is missing some. The repertoire shows approximately 50,000 clones; the top ten hold 2% to 2.5%. Sequenced input: PBMCs. The sequence derives from a female donor in good health and CMV-seronegative.

CDR3 in amino acids: CASSAGTTRLREQYF. CDR3 bases: TGTGCCAGCAGCGCCGGGACTACCCGATTGAGGGAGCAGTACTTC. The chain is built from TRBV5-4 and TRBJ2-7; TRBD2 agrees at 7 bases. The CDR3 extends over 15 amino acids. V gave up 4 bases and J gave up 7 bases; unmatched junction bases: 14. Germline CDR1 is SGHNT and CDR2 is YYREEE (reference sequence).